This TCR beta chain came from a study of T cells in Graves' hyperthyroidism and ophthalmopathy. Findings of the study overall: The majority of expanded thyroid clonotypes above 0.001 also appeared in blood.

For this clonotype: Its cognate antigen is unknown. A read error may explain this, as a much larger clone is one base away.

Germline trimming cut 0 bases from V and 4 bases from J; bases unmatched to any gene: 5. The CDR3 runs 17 residues. The germline V gene encodes CDR1 LNHNV and CDR2 YYDKDF (reference sequence). Template material for amplifying TCR beta CDR3 regions consisted of RNA transcripts. RT-PCR in the first round (using the HTBI primer set) targeted the TCR CDR3. From the multiplex PCR reads, TCRdb called clonotypes with MiXCR, one entry per CDR3 protein. This table has more than 450,000 distinct CDR3 sequences, approximately 15% appearing once. This TCR derives from a woman aged 40-49 years with Graves' hyperthyroidism. The chain couples TRBV15 to TRBJ2-1; 11 bases are shared with TRBD1. The sequenced sample was blood. CDR3: CATSRDPGTGGYNEQFF. The CDR3 DNA sequence: TGTGCCACCAGCAGAGATCCCGGGACAGGGGGGTACAATGAGCAGTTCTTC.